These T cell receptor beta chains were read from a single sample in a study of CD8 T cells in ankylosing spondylitis. TCRdb analysed the 5' RACE reads with MiXCR anew, one entry per CDR3 protein. In the table there are about 220,000 distinct CDR3 sequences, approximately 20% of which are singletons. Input material: blood, either unsorted or a sorted T cell fraction (not recorded which). These receptors all come from a male donor with ankylosing spondylitis. The CDR3 runs from the conserved cysteine through the conserved F or W. D genes are given only for firm matches. Expanded clones get a size class; other rows say once, few or many, or leave the size out.

V gene	D gene	J gene	clone size	CDR3 protein	CDR3 DNA
TRBV7-9	TRBD2	TRBJ2-2	few	CASSTTASGGTGELFF	TGTGCCAGCAGCACGACTGCTAGCGGGGGAACCGGGGAGCTGTTTTTT
TRBV6-1	-	TRBJ2-7	-	CASSEPADALSYEQYF	TGTGCCAGCAGTGAACCGGCGGATGCTCTCTCCTACGAGCAGTACTTC
TRBV7-9	TRBD2	TRBJ2-5	few	CASSPISGRGVSETQYF	TGTGCCAGCAGCCCCATTTCGGGGCGGGGGGTTTCAGAAACCCAGTACTTC
TRBV12-3/TRBV12-4	TRBD2	TRBJ2-3	-	CASRWGGDTDTQYF	TGTGCCAGCAGGTGGGGGGGGGACACAGATACGCAGTATTTT
TRBV7-8	TRBD2	TRBJ2-2	few	CASSLELGGYTGELFF	TGTGCCAGCAGCTTAGAGTTGGGGGGGTACACCGGGGAGCTGTTTTTT
TRBV6-1	-	TRBJ1-1	few	CASSRLGGNTEAFF	TGTGCCAGCAGTCGCCTCGGGGGAAACACTGAAGCTTTCTTT
TRBV7-9	-	TRBJ2-6	-	CASSLDSGANVLTF	TGTGCCAGCAGCCTGGACTCTGGGGCCAACGTCCTGACTTTC
TRBV7-3	-	TRBJ1-1	few	CASSLSVAAGEAFF	TGTGCCAGCAGCTTATCGGTGGCAGCGGGCGAAGCTTTCTTT
TRBV18	-	TRBJ2-1	-	CASSPPGVQPGEQFF	TGTGCCAGCTCACCACCGGGGGTCCAGCCGGGGGAGCAGTTCTTC
TRBV24-1	-	TRBJ2-7	-	CATSDLGTRNYEQYF	TGTGCCACCAGTGATTTGGGCACCAGAAATTACGAGCAGTACTTC
TRBV6-6	-	TRBJ2-5	few	CASSYSETQYF	TGTGCCAGCAGTTACTCCGAGACCCAGTACTTC
TRBV29-1	TRBD2	TRBJ2-3	-	CSVEDSSGRAPDTQYF	TGCAGCGTTGAAGATAGCAGCGGGAGGGCCCCAGATACGCAGTATTTT
TRBV19	TRBD2	TRBJ2-1	-	CASRRVRGGINEQFF	TGTGCCAGTAGGCGTGTCCGGGGGGGAATCAATGAGCAGTTCTTC
TRBV4-1	TRBD1	TRBJ2-5	few	CASSQRQGETQYF	TGCGCCAGCAGCCAACGACAGGGGGAGACCCAGTACTTC
TRBV4-3	-	TRBJ2-1	few	CASSQLSYNEQFF	TGCGCCAGCAGCCAGCTCAGCTACAATGAGCAGTTCTTC
TRBV4-1	-	TRBJ1-4	many	CASSQGWAGRNEKLFF	TGCGCCAGCAGCCAAGGGTGGGCGGGGCGGAATGAAAAACTGTTTTTT
TRBV7-6	-	TRBJ2-1	-	CASSLAGASALEQFF	TGTGCCAGCAGCTTAGCAGGGGCCAGCGCTCTTGAGCAGTTCTTC
TRBV7-9	-	TRBJ1-1	-	CASSLAGGAEAFF	TGTGCCAGCAGCTTAGCAGGGGGGGCTGAAGCTTTCTTT
TRBV28	-	TRBJ2-5	-	CASNPPLTATQYF	TGTGCCAGCAACCCTCCATTAACGGCGACCCAGTACTTC
TRBV12-3/TRBV12-4	-	TRBJ2-3	-	CTSSLVISTDTQYF	TGTACCAGCAGCCTAGTTATAAGCACAGATACGCAGTATTTT
TRBV11-2	TRBD2	TRBJ2-1	-	CASSSGTSGTPDEQFF	TGTGCCAGCAGCTCCGGGACTAGCGGGACTCCAGATGAGCAGTTCTTC
TRBV4-3	-	TRBJ2-7	-	CASSQDRSGVSSEQYF	TGCGCCAGCAGCCAAGATCGGTCGGGAGTGTCCTCCGAGCAGTACTTC
TRBV7-9	-	TRBJ2-5	many	CASSLVGLPQETQYF	TGTGCCAGCAGCTTAGTGGGACTGCCACAAGAGACCCAGTACTTC
TRBV12-3/TRBV12-4	TRBD1	TRBJ1-1	few	CASSSEPGQITNTEAFF	TGTGCCAGCAGCTCCGAACCGGGACAGATAACGAACACTGAAGCTTTCTTT
TRBV19	-	TRBJ2-3	-	CASSIAGDSSTDTQYF	TGTGCCAGTAGTATAGCCGGCGACAGTAGCACAGATACGCAGTATTTT
TRBV9	TRBD2	TRBJ2-1	many	CASSTGLAGVSEQFF	TGTGCCAGCAGCACGGGACTAGCGGGAGTGTCTGAGCAGTTCTTC
TRBV4-3	-	TRBJ1-5	-	CASSQTRGSLGNQPQHF	TGCGCCAGCAGCCAAACCCGGGGTTCCCTAGGGAATCAGCCCCAGCATTTT